Following are 9 T cell receptor beta chains from one sample sequenced in a study of T cells in Graves' hyperthyroidism and ophthalmopathy. RNA transcripts gave rise to amplified TCR beta CDR3 regions. The primer set for the first-round RT-PCR of the TCR CDR3 was HTBI. Using its own MiXCR run on the multiplex PCR reads, TCRdb lists one record per CDR3 protein. Among about half a million distinct CDR3 sequences listed, around 20% were seen once. The sample comprised blood. These receptors were obtained from a man aged 18 to 30 with Graves' hyperthyroidism.

This clonotype was seen many times. A read error is possible here, since a much larger clone lies one base away. The V call is TRBV12-3 or TRBV12-4, the J call TRBJ1-1; TRBD1 matches at 7 bases. CDR3 length: 14 amino acids. DNA for the CDR3: TGTGCCAGCATCCCAGGGGGGGGGAACGCTGAAGCTTTCTTT. It translates to CASIPGGGNAEAFF.

CDR3 DNA sequence: TGTGCCAGCAGTCAAGTGGAATTTTATGGCTACACCTTC. Translating it yields CASSQVEFYGYTF. This chain links TRBV6-1 with TRBJ1-2; no clear D. Trimming stripped 5 bases from V and 5 bases from J, with 12 bases between. CDR1 MNHNS and CDR2 SASEGT come from the germline V gene. The CDR3 is made up of 13 amino acids.

There are many counts of this clonotype. The rearrangement links TRBV7-9 to TRBJ1-5; 7 positions match TRBD1. CDR1 and CDR2 (germline): SEHNR, FQNEAQ (reference sequence). V shed 4 bases, J shed 4 bases, and the junction held 7 bases outside the gene matches. The CDR3 length is 15 residues. DNA for the CDR3: TGTGCCAGCAGCTCCGACAGGGAACAGAATCAGCCCCAGCATTTT. Translation: CASSSDREQNQPQHF.

This clonotype was detected ten times or more. Relative to the germline gene, one junction end is altered; a read error may explain this. This sequence joins TRBV7-8 and TRBJ2-5, with 13 nucleotides matching TRBD2. CDR3 size: 15 residues. Germline-derived CDR1 and CDR2 are SGHVS and FQNEAQ. The CDR3 DNA is TGTGCCAGCAGCGTAGCCGGGACTAGCGGGGTGACCCAGTACTTC. Residues: CASSVAGTSGVTQYF.

The rearrangement links TRBV11-2 to TRBJ1-2; 9 bases agree with TRBD1. Germline V gene lookup returns CDR1 SGHAT and CDR2 FQNNGV. The CDR3 is 17 residues long. The V and J ends lost 5 bases and 0 bases, in that order; junction bases with no gene match: 10. The CDR3 DNA sequence: TGTGCCAGCAGCAAAAACAGGGGGCCGAGGTCTAACTATGGCTACACCTTC. Translating gives CASSKNRGPRSNYGYTF.

This clonotype was counted many times. The chain carries TRBV7-9 and TRBJ2-5; D is uncertain. With 5 bases removed from V and 5 bases from J, the gap between germline ends came to 24 bases. The length of the CDR3 is 17 residues. Germline V gene lookup returns CDR1 SEHNR and CDR2 FQNEAQ (reference sequence). The CDR3 DNA is TGTGCCAGCAGCCCAGAGGCGCTCGCCGCTTCCCAGGAGACCCAGTACTTC. It translates to CASSPEALAASQETQYF.

There are many counts of this clonotype. This chain joins TRBV2 and TRBJ2-7; D may be TRBD1 or TRBD2 (5 bases each). Per the germline V gene, CDR1 is SNHLY and CDR2 is FYNNEI. CDR3 length: 15 residues. With 3 bases removed from V and 2 bases from J, the gap between germline ends came to 14 bases. CDR3 in amino acids: CASSDGLRGTYEQYF. CDR3 nucleotides: TGTGCCAGCAGTGACGGGCTCCGGGGCACCTACGAGCAGTACTTC.

This clonotype showed up many times. The chain links TRBV12-3 or TRBV12-4 to TRBJ1-1; D remains ambiguous. Trimming took 3 bases from V and 1 from J, leaving 21 bases between them. This CDR3 has 18 amino acids. The DNA for the CDR3 is TGTGCCAGCAGTTTTGGCTCCTGGGCCGAGACGGAGAACACTGAAGCTTTCTTT. Protein sequence: CASSFGSWAETENTEAFF.

This clonotype was seen a handful of times. The chain uses TRBV9 and TRBJ2-7; D gene uncertain. Germline V gene lookup returns CDR1 SGDLS and CDR2 YYNGEE. This CDR3 is 13 amino acids long. V lost 4 bases to trimming and J lost 6 bases, with 14 bases between them. The CDR3 reads CASSPEPSGEQYF. The CDR3 bases are TGTGCCAGCAGCCCCGAGCCATCGGGCGAGCAGTACTTC.